Ten or more counts support the clone carrying this T cell receptor (beta chain). Its antigen is unidentified. This record belongs to a study of identical twins. Germline CDR1 and CDR2: DFQATT and SNEGSKA (reference sequence). This CDR3 is 13 amino acids long. Trimming pared 3 bases from V and 14 bases from J, leaving 17 bases between. Each CDR3 protein gets one entry after TCRdb re-called the 5' RACE reads with MiXCR. Of fewer than 900,000 distinct CDR3 sequences in the sample, about 18% were seen once. Findings and limits, study-wide: The degree of excess twin sharing was weaker in beta out-of-frame sequences. Abundant cord blood beta clonotypes carried fewer insertions; memory repertoires showed none. The analysis was cross-sectional rather than longitudinal within donors.

These sequences were also reported in another study, on T cells expressing NK-cell markers. Turning to that study: For several experiments, T cell sorting was restricted to the alpha-beta TCR population by means of an anti-gamma-delta TCR antibody.

The chain uses TRBV20-1 and TRBJ1-6; no reliable D call. This TCR was recovered from a woman between 18 and 30 years old in good health. Sequencing was carried out using PBMCs. As DNA, the CDR3 is TGCAGTGCTAGGACCACAGATCTACGAACCCTCCACTTT. The encoded protein is CSARTTDLRTLHF.